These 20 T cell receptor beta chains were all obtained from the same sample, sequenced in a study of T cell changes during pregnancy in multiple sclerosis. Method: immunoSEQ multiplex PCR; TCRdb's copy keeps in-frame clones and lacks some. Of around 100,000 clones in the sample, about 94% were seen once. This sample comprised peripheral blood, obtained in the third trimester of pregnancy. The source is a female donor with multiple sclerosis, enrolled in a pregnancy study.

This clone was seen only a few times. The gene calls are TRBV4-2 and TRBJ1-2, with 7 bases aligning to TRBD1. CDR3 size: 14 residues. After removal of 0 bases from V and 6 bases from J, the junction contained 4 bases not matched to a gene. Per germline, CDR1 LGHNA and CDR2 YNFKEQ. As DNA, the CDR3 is TGTGCCAGCAGCCAAGATGGGACAGAGGATGGCTACACCTTC. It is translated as CASSQDGTEDGYTF.

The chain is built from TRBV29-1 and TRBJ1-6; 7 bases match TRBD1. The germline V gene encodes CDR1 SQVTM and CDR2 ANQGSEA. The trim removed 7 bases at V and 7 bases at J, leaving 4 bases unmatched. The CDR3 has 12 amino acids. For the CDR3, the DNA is TGCAGCGCTGGGGACAGCAATTCACCCCTCCACTTT. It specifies CSAGDSNSPLHF. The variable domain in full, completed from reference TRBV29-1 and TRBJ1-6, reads SAVISQKPSRDICQRGTSLTIQCQVDSQVTMMFWYRQQPGQSLTLIATANQGSEATYESGFVIDKFPISRPNLTFSTLTVSNMSPEDSSIYLCSAGDSNSPLHFGNGTRLTVT.

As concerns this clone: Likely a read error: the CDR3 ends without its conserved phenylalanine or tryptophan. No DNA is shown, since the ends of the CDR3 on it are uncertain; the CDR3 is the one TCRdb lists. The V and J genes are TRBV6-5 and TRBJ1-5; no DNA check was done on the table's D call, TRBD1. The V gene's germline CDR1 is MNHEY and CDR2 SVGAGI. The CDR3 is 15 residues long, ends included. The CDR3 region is CASSFRAYGTDVLSR.

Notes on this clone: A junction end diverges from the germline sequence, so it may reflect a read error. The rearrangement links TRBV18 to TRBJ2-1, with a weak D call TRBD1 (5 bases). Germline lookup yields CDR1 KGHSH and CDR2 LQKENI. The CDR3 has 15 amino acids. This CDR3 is CASSPREGVYYEQFF. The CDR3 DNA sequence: TGTGCCAGCTCACCACGGGAAGGGGTCTACTATGAGCAGTTCTTC.

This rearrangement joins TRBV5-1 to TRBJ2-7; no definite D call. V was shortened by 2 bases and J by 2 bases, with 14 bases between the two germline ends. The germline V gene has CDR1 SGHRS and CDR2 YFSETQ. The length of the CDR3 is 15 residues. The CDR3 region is CASSFASNGAYEQYF. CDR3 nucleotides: TGCGCCAGCAGCTTCGCCAGTAACGGAGCCTACGAGCAGTACTTC.

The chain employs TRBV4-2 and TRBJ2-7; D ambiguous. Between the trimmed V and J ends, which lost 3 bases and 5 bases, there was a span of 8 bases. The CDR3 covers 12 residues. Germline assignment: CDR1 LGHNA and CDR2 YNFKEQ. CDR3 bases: TGTGCCAGCAGCCATGGGCCCAACGAGCAGTACTTC. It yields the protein CASSHGPNEQYF.

The DNA for the CDR3 is TGTGCCATCAGTGGGGACAGGGGCGGCACTGAAGCTTTCTTT. This gives the protein CAISGDRGGTEAFF. This sequence joins TRBV10-3 and TRBJ1-1, with 10 bases that match TRBD1. The CDR3 has 14 amino acids. Germline V gene sequence: CDR1 ENHRY, CDR2 SYGVKD. J was trimmed by 4 bases and V by 4 bases; bases with no gene match: 3.

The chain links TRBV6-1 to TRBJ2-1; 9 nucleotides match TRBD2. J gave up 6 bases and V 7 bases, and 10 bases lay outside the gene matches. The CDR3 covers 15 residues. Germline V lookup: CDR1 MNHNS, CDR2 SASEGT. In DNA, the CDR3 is TGTGCCAGCACCACCGGGACTAGCACCCTCAATGAGCAGTTCTTC. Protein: CASTTGTSTLNEQFF.

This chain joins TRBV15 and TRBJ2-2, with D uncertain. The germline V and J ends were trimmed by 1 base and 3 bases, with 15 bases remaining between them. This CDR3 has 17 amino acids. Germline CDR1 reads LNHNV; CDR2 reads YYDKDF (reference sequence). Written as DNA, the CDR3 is TGTGCCACCAGCAGAGGTCCCCCTTCCAGTGACACCGGGGAGCTGTTTTTT. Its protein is CATSRGPPSSDTGELFF. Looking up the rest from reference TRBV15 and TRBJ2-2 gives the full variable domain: DAMVIQNPRYQVTQFGKPVTLSCSQTLNHNVMYWYQQKSSQAPKLLFHYYDKDFNNEADTPDNFQSRRPNTSFCFLDIRSPGLGDTAMYLCATSRGPPSSDTGELFFGEGSRLTVL.

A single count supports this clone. DNA of the CDR3: TGTGCCAGCAGTGAAGAGGGAGGAGGAGGCTACACCTTC. It translates to CASSEEGGGGYTF. This chain connects TRBV6-1 to TRBJ1-2; no firm D call. The CDR3 length is 13 residues. V was pared by 1 base and J by 8 bases, with 11 bases between. In germline, CDR1 is MNHNS, CDR2 SASEGT.

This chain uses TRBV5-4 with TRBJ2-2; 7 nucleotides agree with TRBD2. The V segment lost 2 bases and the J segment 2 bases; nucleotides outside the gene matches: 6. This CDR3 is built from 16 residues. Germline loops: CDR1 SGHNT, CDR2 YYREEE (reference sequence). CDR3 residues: CASSFGLAVNTGELFF. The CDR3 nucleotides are TGTGCCAGCAGCTTTGGTCTAGCGGTAAACACCGGGGAGCTGTTTTTT.

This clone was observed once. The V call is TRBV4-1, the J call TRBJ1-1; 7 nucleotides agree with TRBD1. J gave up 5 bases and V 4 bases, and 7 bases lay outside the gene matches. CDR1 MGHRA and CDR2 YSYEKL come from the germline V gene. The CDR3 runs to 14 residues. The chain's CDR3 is CASSLKPGGTEAFF. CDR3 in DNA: TGCGCCAGCAGCCTGAAACCAGGGGGTACTGAAGCTTTCTTT.

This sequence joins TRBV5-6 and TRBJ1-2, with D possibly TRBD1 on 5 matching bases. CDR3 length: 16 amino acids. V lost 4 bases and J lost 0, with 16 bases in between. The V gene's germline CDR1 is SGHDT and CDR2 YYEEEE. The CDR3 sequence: CASSPRQIIPNYGYTF. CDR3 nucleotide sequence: TGTGCCAGCAGCCCCAGACAGATCATTCCTAACTATGGCTACACCTTC.

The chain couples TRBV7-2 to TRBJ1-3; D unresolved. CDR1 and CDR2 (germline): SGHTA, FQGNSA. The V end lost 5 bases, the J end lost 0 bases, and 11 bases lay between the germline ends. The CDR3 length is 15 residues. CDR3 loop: CASSRERSSGNTIYF. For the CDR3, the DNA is TGTGCCAGCAGCCGGGAGAGGAGCTCTGGAAACACCATATATTTT. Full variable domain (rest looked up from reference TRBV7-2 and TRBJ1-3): GAGVSQSPSNKVTEKGKDVELRCDPISGHTALYWYRQSLGQGLEFLIYFQGNSAPDKSGLPSDRFSAERTGGSVSTLTIQRTQQEDSAVYLCASSRERSSGNTIYFGEGSWLTVV.

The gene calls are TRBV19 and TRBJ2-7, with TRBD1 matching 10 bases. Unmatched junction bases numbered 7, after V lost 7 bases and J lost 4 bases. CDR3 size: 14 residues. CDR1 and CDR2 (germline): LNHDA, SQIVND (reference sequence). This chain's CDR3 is CASTPGQGTYEQYF. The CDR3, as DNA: TGTGCCAGTACCCCGGGACAGGGGACATACGAGCAGTACTTC.

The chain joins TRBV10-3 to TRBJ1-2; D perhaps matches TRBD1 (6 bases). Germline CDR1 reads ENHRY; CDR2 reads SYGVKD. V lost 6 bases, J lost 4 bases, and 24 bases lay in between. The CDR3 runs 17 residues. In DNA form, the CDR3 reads TGTGCCATCAGGAGGGTGGCAGGGGCCTCCAATGCCTATGGCTACACCTTC. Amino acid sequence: CAIRRVAGASNAYGYTF.

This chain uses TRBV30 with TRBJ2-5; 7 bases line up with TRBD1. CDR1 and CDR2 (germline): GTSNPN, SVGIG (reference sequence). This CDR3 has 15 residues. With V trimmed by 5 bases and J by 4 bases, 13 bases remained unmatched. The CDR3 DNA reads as TGTGCCTGGGGCCTCAGGGGGATCGGAGGAGAGACCCAGTACTTC. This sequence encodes CAWGLRGIGGETQYF. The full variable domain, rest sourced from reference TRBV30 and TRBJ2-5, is SQTIHQWPATLVQPVGSPLSLECTVEGTSNPNLYWYRQAAGRGLQLLFYSVGIGQISSEVPQNLSASRPQDRQFILSSKKLLLSDSGFYLCAWGLRGIGGETQYFGPGTRLLVL.

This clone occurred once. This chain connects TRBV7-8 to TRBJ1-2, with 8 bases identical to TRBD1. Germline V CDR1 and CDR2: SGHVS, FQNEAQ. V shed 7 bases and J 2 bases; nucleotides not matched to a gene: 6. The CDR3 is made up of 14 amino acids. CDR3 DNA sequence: TGTGCCAGCACCCCGGACAGGGTAAACTATGGCTACACCTTC. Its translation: CASTPDRVNYGYTF.

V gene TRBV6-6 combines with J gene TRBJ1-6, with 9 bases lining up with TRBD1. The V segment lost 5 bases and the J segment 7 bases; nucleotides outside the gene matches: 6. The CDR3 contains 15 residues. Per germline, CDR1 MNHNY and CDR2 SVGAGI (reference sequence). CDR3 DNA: TGTGCCAGCAGTCAATCCGGGACAGGGAATTCACCCCTCCACTTT. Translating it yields CASSQSGTGNSPLHF.

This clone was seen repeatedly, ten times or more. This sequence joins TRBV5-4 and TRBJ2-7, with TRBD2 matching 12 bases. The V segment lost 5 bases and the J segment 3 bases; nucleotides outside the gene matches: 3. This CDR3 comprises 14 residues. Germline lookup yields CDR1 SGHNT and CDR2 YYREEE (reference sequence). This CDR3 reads CASRPTSGSYEQYF. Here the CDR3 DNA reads TGTGCCAGCAGGCCGACTAGCGGGAGCTACGAGCAGTACTTC.